Below, 32 T cell receptor beta chains from the same sample are listed, as sequenced in a study of blood T cell repertoires in COVID-19. Profiling relied on immunoSEQ multiplex PCR, and the TCRdb table lists in-frame clones only, not all of them. The table has roughly 48,000 clones, roughly four fifths seen once. Material: peripheral blood. These receptors came from a man between 35 and 55 years old with acute or convalescent COVID-19.

This clone has only a few counts. The V gene is TRBV28, the J gene TRBJ1-5; possible D gene TRBD1, 6 bases. The CDR3 length is 16 residues. Germline V gives CDR1 MDHEN, CDR2 SYDVKM. V lost 3 bases and J 0 bases, leaving 12 bases between the germline ends. CDR3 loop: CASSFGTPYSNQPQHF. The CDR3 nucleotides read TGTGCCAGCAGTTTTGGGACACCGTATAGCAATCAGCCCCAGCATTTT.

J is TRBJ2-1 and V is TRBV9; 8 bases are shared with TRBD1. Germline trimming cut 0 bases from V and 3 bases from J; bases unmatched to any gene: 2. This CDR3 is built from 15 residues. Per germline, CDR1 SGDLS and CDR2 YYNGEE. The CDR3 nucleotides read TGTGCCAGCAGCGTAGACAGGGGGAACTACAATGAGCAGTTCTTC. Protein product: CASSVDRGNYNEQFF.

The chain combines TRBV4-1 with TRBJ1-1; D gene ambiguous. Germline V gene sequence: CDR1 MGHRA, CDR2 YSYEKL. The CDR3 contains 16 residues. With 1 base removed from V and 0 bases from J, the gap between germline ends came to 12 bases. The CDR3 reads CASSQATTLMNTEAFF. In DNA form, the CDR3 reads TGCGCCAGCAGCCAAGCTACGACACTCATGAACACTGAAGCTTTCTTT.

This clone was found once. This chain uses TRBV18 with TRBJ2-3; TRBD1 agrees at 10 bases. V trimming: 6 bases; J trimming: 6 bases; junction bases outside the gene matches: 12. CDR3 length: 16 amino acids. Germline assignment: CDR1 KGHSH and CDR2 LQKENI. The CDR3 nucleotides read TGTGCCAGCTCGCGTTCCCAGGGGACAGGGGTCGATACGCAGTATTTT. It codes for CASSRSQGTGVDTQYF.

This clone appeared once. The chain recombines TRBV30 with TRBJ2-2; the match to TRBD1 covers 7 bases. V shed 1 base and J 0 bases; nucleotides not matched to a gene: 2. Germline loops: CDR1 GTSNPN, CDR2 SVGIG (reference sequence). This CDR3 spans 15 amino acids. The CDR3 sequence is CAWSGGTANTGELFF. CDR3 DNA: TGTGCCTGGAGTGGGGGGACAGCGAACACCGGGGAGCTGTTTTTT. Supplemented by reference TRBV30 and TRBJ2-2, the full variable domain reads SQTIHQWPATLVQPVGSPLSLECTVEGTSNPNLYWYRQAAGRGLQLLFYSVGIGQISSEVPQNLSASRPQDRQFILSSKKLLLSDSGFYLCAWSGGTANTGELFFGEGSRLTVL.

V gene TRBV28 combines with J gene TRBJ2-4; D possibly corresponds to TRBD2 (5 bases). CDR1 MDHEN and CDR2 SYDVKM come from the germline V gene. The CDR3 is 15 residues long. V dropped 3 bases and J dropped 0 bases, with 9 bases sitting between them. CDR3 nucleotides: TGTGCCAGCAGTTTTCAGCGGATAGCCAAAAACATTCAGTACTTC. Its translation: CASSFQRIAKNIQYF.

The chain employs TRBV6-5 and TRBJ1-4; D is undetermined. The CDR3 covers 15 residues. V shed 0 bases and J shed 14 bases, with 19 bases lying between them. Germline CDR1 and CDR2: MNHEY and SVGAGI. As DNA, the CDR3 is TGTGCCAGCAGTTACTCTGCGGCAGCCAATCAAAGGCTGTTTTTT. It codes for CASSYSAAANQRLFF.

The V call is TRBV11-2, the J call TRBJ1-1, with 10 bases matching TRBD1. V lost 5 bases to trimming and J lost 1 base; unmatched junction nucleotides: 7. CDR1 and CDR2 (germline): SGHAT, FQNNGV. This CDR3 has 16 residues. DNA of the CDR3: TGTGCCAGCAGCGTCCGGACAGGGGGGCGGAACACTGAAGCTTTCTTT. Its translation: CASSVRTGGRNTEAFF.

This clone was seen only a few times. The chain has TRBV7-2 and TRBJ2-2; a weak D match, TRBD1 (6 bases). The CDR3 is made up of 14 amino acids. Per the germline V gene, CDR1 is SGHTA and CDR2 is FQGNSA. Trimming took 7 bases from V and 6 from J, leaving 15 bases between them. The CDR3 spells CASTARQGSGELFF. DNA for the CDR3: TGTGCCAGCACCGCACGGCAGGGGTCCGGGGAGCTGTTTTTT.

The chain recombines TRBV6-5 with TRBJ2-6, with D hard to call. With 8 bases removed from V and 1 base from J, the gap between germline ends came to 9 bases. The CDR3 has 14 amino acids. The V gene's germline CDR1 is MNHEY and CDR2 SVGAGI. CDR3 coding DNA: TGTGCCAGCGTCCCAGTTTCTGGGGCCAACGTCCTGACTTTC. Protein product: CASVPVSGANVLTF.

The chain carries TRBV15 and TRBJ1-2; 12 nucleotides align to TRBD1. Germline V gene data show CDR1 as LNHNV and CDR2 as YYDKDF (reference sequence). V lost 0 bases to trimming and J lost 8 bases; unmatched junction nucleotides: 10. This CDR3 comprises 17 residues. CDR3 in amino acids: CATSRDLAGQGAGGYTF. For the CDR3, the DNA is TGTGCCACCAGCAGAGATCTAGCGGGACAGGGGGCGGGAGGCTACACCTTC.

This chain joins TRBV12-5 and TRBJ1-1; no reliable D call. Germline V gene sequence: CDR1 LGHNT, CDR2 FRNRAP. The V and J ends lost 0 bases and 1 base respectively, with 6 bases between them. This CDR3 contains 14 residues. CDR3 loop: CASGLVEWNTEAFF. CDR3 sequence (DNA): TGTGCTAGTGGTTTGGTTGAGTGGAACACTGAAGCTTTCTTT. Full variable domain (outside the CDR3, taken from reference TRBV12-5 and TRBJ1-1): DARVTQTPRHKVTEMGQEVTMRCQPILGHNTVFWYRQTMMQGLELLAYFRNRAPLDDSGMPKDRFSAEMPDATLATLKIQPSEPRDSAVYFCASGLVEWNTEAFFGQGTRLTVV.

The J gene is TRBJ2-1, the V gene TRBV19; no clear D gene. V lost 8 bases and J 4 bases, leaving 21 bases between the germline ends. The CDR3 is 16 amino acids. Germline assignment: CDR1 LNHDA and CDR2 SQIVND (reference sequence). CDR3 region: CASRLVTPTSYNEQFF. CDR3 nucleotides: TGTGCCAGTCGTCTAGTGACACCTACTTCATACAATGAGCAGTTCTTC.

The chain recombines TRBV24-1 with TRBJ2-7, with a tentative D call TRBD1 (6 bases). The CDR3 has 15 amino acids. CDR1 is KGHDR and CDR2 is SFDVKD in the germline V gene. V was cut by 5 bases and J by 5 bases, with 18 bases left in between. The CDR3 is CATSGGTGSRHEQYF. In nucleotides, the CDR3 is TGTGCCACCAGTGGGGGAACAGGGTCTCGGCACGAGCAGTACTTC.

This clone was seen only a few times. V gene TRBV6-6 combines with J gene TRBJ1-2; D remains ambiguous. Germline V lookup: CDR1 MNHNY, CDR2 SVGAGI (reference sequence). The CDR3 has 12 residues. V was shortened by 4 bases and J by 3 bases, with 6 bases between the two germline ends. CDR3 coding DNA: TGTGCCAGCAGTTGGAGTTACTATGGCTACACCTTC. Its translation: CASSWSYYGYTF.

The V call is TRBV19, the J call TRBJ1-4; D may be TRBD1 (5 bases). This CDR3 is 15 amino acids long. Germline lookup yields CDR1 LNHDA and CDR2 SQIVND (reference sequence). V lost 6 bases to trimming and J lost 3 bases, with 14 bases between them. The CDR3 DNA is TGTGCCAGTAGACTACTAGGGGAGGCTAATGAAAAACTGTTTTTT. Its translation: CASRLLGEANEKLFF.

This chain connects TRBV7-2 to TRBJ1-3; 7 bases match TRBD1. Germline lookup yields CDR1 SGHTA and CDR2 FQGNSA. V dropped 0 bases and J dropped 2; count of bases not matched to a gene: 1. The CDR3 consists of 15 residues. The CDR3 reads CASSLAGTAGNTIYF. Written as DNA, the CDR3 is TGTGCCAGCAGCTTAGCGGGGACAGCTGGAAACACCATATATTTT. The full variable domain, rest sourced from reference TRBV7-2 and TRBJ1-3, is GAGVSQSPSNKVTEKGKDVELRCDPISGHTALYWYRQSLGQGLEFLIYFQGNSAPDKSGLPSDRFSAERTGGSVSTLTIQRTQQEDSAVYLCASSLAGTAGNTIYFGEGSWLTVV.

This clone appeared once. This rearrangement joins TRBV9 to TRBJ2-5; tentatively, D is TRBD2 (6 bases). Germline V gives CDR1 SGDLS, CDR2 YYNGEE. This CDR3 has 15 residues. V lost 0 bases and J 2 bases, leaving 11 bases between the germline ends. The CDR3 DNA reads TGTGCCAGCAGCGTAGGATCGGGGGAGCAAGAGACCCAGTACTTC. Encoded protein: CASSVGSGEQETQYF.

The chain links TRBV6-5 to TRBJ2-3, with D tentatively TRBD1 (5 bases). The V end lost 4 bases, the J end lost 0 bases, and 11 bases lay between the germline ends. The CDR3 is 15 amino acids. Germline assignment: CDR1 MNHEY and CDR2 SVGAGI. CDR3 region: CASSWGRHSTDTQYF. The CDR3, as DNA: TGTGCCAGCAGTTGGGGCCGGCATAGCACAGATACGCAGTATTTT.

CDR3 DNA: TGTGCCAGCAGGGGGGACAGATTCTATGGCTACACCTTC. Its protein product is CASRGDRFYGYTF. The chain links TRBV6-5 to TRBJ1-2; TRBD1 agrees at 7 bases. The ends lost 6 bases at V and 4 bases at J; junction bases unmatched: 5. This CDR3 has 13 amino acids. CDR1 is MNHEY and CDR2 is SVGAGI in the germline V gene.

J is TRBJ1-2 and V is TRBV5-1; D unclear. CDR1 and CDR2 from the germline V gene are SGHRS and YFSETQ. The V end was cut by 4 bases, the J end by 5 bases, with 12 bases between. The CDR3 covers 13 residues. The DNA of the CDR3 is TGCGCCAGCAGCCGATCCTACTCATATGGCTACACCTTC. Residues: CASSRSYSYGYTF.

The genes are TRBV7-9 and TRBJ2-5, with D possibly matching TRBD1 (7 bases). Trimming cost V 8 bases and J 4 bases, with 17 bases left between them. This CDR3 spans 14 amino acids. Per the germline V gene, CDR1 is SEHNR and CDR2 is FQNEAQ (reference sequence). In nucleotides, the CDR3 is TGTGCCAGCCGACAGGGAGGTTCGGGAGAGACCCAGTACTTC. Translated: CASRQGGSGETQYF.

The chain employs TRBV7-8 and TRBJ1-3; 7 bases agree with TRBD1. The CDR3 sequence is 15 residues long. The junction had 10 bases not matched to a gene; V was cut back by 3 bases and J by 8 bases. Germline CDR1 SGHVS, CDR2 FQNEAQ. Written as DNA, the CDR3 is TGTGCCAGCAGCTTCTTATCGACAGGGATACACACCATATATTTT. It translates to CASSFLSTGIHTIYF.

This chain connects TRBV27 to TRBJ2-5; D is perhaps TRBD1 (6 bases). Germline CDR1 is MNHEY and CDR2 is SMNVEV (reference sequence). The CDR3 is 13 amino acids. Trimming removed 10 bases from V and 5 bases from J, with 17 bases in between. CDR3 in amino acids: CATSTGWGETQYF. In DNA form, the CDR3 reads TGTGCCACCTCGACAGGTTGGGGGGAGACCCAGTACTTC.

The rearrangement links TRBV24-1 to TRBJ1-5; possibly TRBD1 for D (5 bases). Germline V gene lookup returns CDR1 KGHDR and CDR2 SFDVKD. Trimming removed 3 bases at V and 4 bases at J, with 9 bases between. The CDR3 length is 14 residues. The CDR3 loop reads CATSDPGWNQPQHF. CDR3 bases: TGTGCCACCAGTGATCCAGGGTGGAATCAGCCCCAGCATTTT.

The chain uses TRBV7-2 and TRBJ1-2; D possibly corresponds to TRBD1 (6 bases). This CDR3 is built from 15 residues. The germline V gene has CDR1 SGHTA and CDR2 FQGNSA. Trimming shortened V by 3 bases and J by 6 bases, and 17 bases separated the two germline ends. CDR3 sequence: CASSLRFGTNDGYTF. The DNA of the CDR3 is TGTGCCAGCAGCTTGCGTTTCGGGACAAATGATGGCTACACCTTC. Complete variable domain (other parts from reference TRBV7-2 and TRBJ1-2): GAGVSQSPSNKVTEKGKDVELRCDPISGHTALYWYRQSLGQGLEFLIYFQGNSAPDKSGLPSDRFSAERTGGSVSTLTIQRTQQEDSAVYLCASSLRFGTNDGYTFGSGTRLTVV.

The chain uses TRBV9 and TRBJ2-5, with a weak D call TRBD1 (5 bases). Deletions cut 3 bases from V and 2 bases from J, with 11 bases between. Looked up from germline, CDR1 is SGDLS and CDR2 is YYNGEE. This CDR3 contains 14 residues. The CDR3 spells CASSASTAQETQYF. The CDR3 DNA is TGTGCCAGCAGCGCATCGACAGCTCAAGAGACCCAGTACTTC.

This chain links TRBV5-1 with TRBJ2-2; 7 bases agree with TRBD2. Germline CDR1 SGHRS, CDR2 YFSETQ. CDR3 size: 15 residues. With 2 bases clipped from V and 7 bases from J, the junction kept 8 bases outside the gene matches. The DNA of the CDR3 is TGCGCCAGCAGCTTTAGCGGGCCTCAGCTCGGGGAGCTGTTTTTT. This translates into CASSFSGPQLGELFF.

The J gene is TRBJ2-1, the V gene TRBV10-3, with 10 bases aligning to TRBD2. Looked up from germline, CDR1 is ENHRY and CDR2 is SYGVKD. The V segment lost 9 bases and the J segment 5 bases; nucleotides outside the gene matches: 4. The CDR3 is 13 amino acids. CDR3 coding DNA: TGTGCCATTCGGACTAGCGGACACAATGAGCAGTTCTTC. The encoded protein is CAIRTSGHNEQFF.

V is TRBV19 and J is TRBJ2-3; D unclear. V was shortened by 9 bases and J by 7 bases, with 11 bases between the two germline ends. Germline CDR1 is LNHDA and CDR2 is SQIVND (reference sequence). The CDR3 extends over 11 amino acids. CDR3 sequence: CASSTLNTQYF. CDR3 nucleotides: TGTGCCAGCTCTACCCTCAATACGCAGTATTTT.

V usage is TRBV6-2 or TRBV6-3 and J usage is TRBJ2-5; D is perhaps TRBD2 (6 bases). This CDR3 contains 18 residues. The germline V and J ends were trimmed by 5 bases and 1 base, with 23 bases remaining between them. The germline V gene has CDR1 MNHEY and CDR2 SVGEGT. The CDR3 loop is CASSPYRRRGTVQETQYF. The CDR3 nucleotides are TGTGCCAGCAGTCCCTACCGCCGTCGGGGGACCGTCCAAGAGACCCAGTACTTC.

The rearrangement links TRBV6-5 to TRBJ1-5; no definite D call. This CDR3 comprises 13 residues. Deletions cut 6 bases from V and 8 bases from J, with 14 bases between. Germline CDR1 and CDR2: MNHEY and SVGAGI. Here the CDR3 reads CASSRQRSEPQHF. CDR3 nucleotide sequence: TGTGCCAGCAGCCGCCAGCGTTCTGAGCCCCAGCATTTT.